This passage covers 29 T cell receptor beta chains from one sample sequenced in a study of T cells after yellow fever vaccination. TCRdb ran MiXCR on the 5' RACE reads and lists one entry per CDR3 protein. This table has about 330,000 distinct CDR3 sequences, 6.8% appearing once. The material was PBMCs, obtained approximately 47 days after the first yellow fever vaccination. These receptors were collected from a man younger than 35 who received the YFV17D yellow fever vaccine.

The table lists this clonotype with a few counts. The V gene is TRBV5-1, the J gene TRBJ2-1; D perhaps matches TRBD1 (5 bases). Germline-derived CDR1 and CDR2 are SGHRS and YFSETQ. This CDR3 spans 16 amino acids. Trimming shortened V by 2 bases and J by 2 bases, and 14 bases separated the two germline ends. This CDR3 reads CASSLDSRTPYNEQFF. The DNA of the CDR3 is TGCGCCAGCAGCTTAGACAGCCGTACCCCCTACAATGAGCAGTTCTTC.

There are many counts of this clonotype. The CDR3 loop is CASSLEGSSYEQYF. DNA for the CDR3: TGTGCCAGCAGTTTGGAGGGGAGCTCCTACGAGCAGTACTTC. The chain links TRBV12-3 or TRBV12-4 to TRBJ2-7, with D tentatively TRBD2 (6 bases). There are 14 residues in the CDR3. Trimming stripped 3 bases from V and 0 bases from J, with 9 bases between.

This chain links TRBV7-2 with TRBJ1-2; D remains ambiguous. V was trimmed by 7 bases and J by 4 bases, leaving 13 bases between them. The CDR3 loop spans 13 amino acids. Germline assignment: CDR1 SGHTA and CDR2 FQGNSA. The CDR3 here is CASTPSWGYGYTF. The CDR3 coding sequence is TGTGCCAGCACTCCCAGCTGGGGCTATGGCTACACCTTC.

In its sample, this clonotype was seen many times. The rearrangement uses TRBV5-4 and TRBJ2-7; the match to TRBD2 covers 8 bases. Trimming took 4 bases from V and 2 from J; bases not matched to a gene: 5. Germline values: CDR1 SGHNT, CDR2 YYREEE (reference sequence). The CDR3 spans 14 residues. The CDR3 loop is CASSAPGLAYEQYV. For the CDR3, the DNA is TGTGCCAGCAGCGCACCGGGACTAGCCTACGAGCAGTACGTC.

This clonotype was seen ten or more times. The chain has TRBV20-1 and TRBJ2-7; perhaps TRBD1 as D (5 bases). The CDR3 has 14 amino acids. V lost 0 bases and J lost 4, with 13 bases in between. Germline V lookup: CDR1 DFQATT, CDR2 SNEGSKA (reference sequence). CDR3 bases: TGCAGTGCTAGAGACGACAGTAACACTTACGAGCAGTACGTC. Its protein product is CSARDDSNTYEQYV.

This clonotype has a handful of counts. The chain employs TRBV5-1 and TRBJ2-1, with 8 bases that match TRBD1. Germline V gene lookup returns CDR1 SGHRS and CDR2 YFSETQ. There are 15 residues in the CDR3. The junction had 8 bases not matched to a gene; V was cut back by 4 bases and J by 5 bases. The CDR3 region has the DNA TGCGCCAGCAGCCCCGGGACAGGAAAGAACAATGAGCAGTTCTTC. Protein: CASSPGTGKNNEQFF.

The chain joins TRBV5-4 to TRBJ2-1; D uncertain. The CDR3 contains 13 residues. Germline values: CDR1 SGHNT, CDR2 YYREEE (reference sequence). With 1 base removed from V and 5 bases from J, the gap between germline ends came to 7 bases. This chain's CDR3 is CASSLLPDNEQFF. CDR3 nucleotides: TGTGCCAGCAGCTTGTTGCCGGACAATGAGCAGTTCTTC.

This clonotype was counted a few times. The chain joins TRBV2 to TRBJ2-2; 7 bases match TRBD1. Germline V gives CDR1 SNHLY, CDR2 FYNNEI. The junction had 19 bases not matched to a gene; V was cut back by 6 bases and J by 0 bases. The CDR3 spans 20 residues. The CDR3 DNA is TGTGCCAGCAGCAGGGACAGAAGGGCTCTTATGGGGTCGAACACCGGGGAGCTGTTTTTT. Protein sequence: CASSRDRRALMGSNTGELFF.

In this sample, this clonotype turned up a few times. The chain combines TRBV29-1 with TRBJ2-1; D unresolved. This CDR3 region has 14 residues. Germline CDR1 SQVTM, CDR2 ANQGSEA. V lost 3 bases and J 9 bases, leaving 18 bases between the germline ends. The CDR3 DNA follows: TGCAGCGTTGATCGCCCCCTCGGGCCGGGTGAGCAGTTCTTC. Its protein is CSVDRPLGPGEQFF.

The V and J genes are TRBV20-1 and TRBJ2-5; TRBD2 agrees at 8 bases. With 6 bases clipped from V and 2 bases from J, the junction kept 8 bases outside the gene matches. This CDR3 is built from 14 residues. Germline-derived CDR1 and CDR2 are DFQATT and SNEGSKA (reference sequence). The CDR3 protein is CSAVHTSGQETQYF. In DNA, the CDR3 is TGCAGTGCCGTACATACTAGCGGACAAGAGACCCAGTACTTC.

This clonotype showed up many times. This rearrangement joins TRBV29-1 to TRBJ1-3; D is unclear. Germline assignment: CDR1 SQVTM and CDR2 ANQGSEA. Trimming removed 5 bases at V and 0 bases at J, with 8 bases between. The CDR3 spans 13 residues. The CDR3 protein is CSVKAFSGNTIYF. The CDR3 nucleotides read TGCAGCGTTAAGGCCTTCTCTGGAAACACCATATATTTT.

Comment on this clonotype: The junction differs from germline at one of its ends, possibly a read error. The DNA of the CDR3 is TGCCCTGGGGGTAGACAGGCCTTGGGGGGCAATCAGCCCCAGCATTTT. This encodes CPGGRQALGGNQPQHF. The V gene is TRBV6-1, the J gene TRBJ1-5; possible D gene TRBD1, 6 bases. The CDR3 has 16 amino acids. Germline V gives CDR1 MNHNS, CDR2 SASEGT.

The V gene is TRBV6-5, the J gene TRBJ2-1; perhaps TRBD2 as D (5 bases). The ends were cut back, 4 bases at V and 6 bases at J, with 10 bases in the middle. Germline loops: CDR1 MNHEY, CDR2 SVGAGI. This CDR3 has 13 amino acids. The CDR3 sequence: CASSSPGSNEQFF. CDR3 in DNA: TGTGCCAGCAGTTCTCCGGGGAGCAATGAGCAGTTCTTC.

The chain couples TRBV5-4 to TRBJ1-1; D might be TRBD1 (5 bases). The germline gives CDR1 SGHNT, CDR2 YYREEE (reference sequence). This CDR3 has 14 amino acids. The V and J ends lost 5 bases and 5 bases respectively, with 16 bases between them. CDR3 DNA: TGTGCCAGCAGGGCAAGTGGGGGGAGAACTGAAGCTTTCTTT. Protein: CASRASGGRTEAFF.

V usage is TRBV5-1 and J usage is TRBJ2-2; D gene ambiguous. CDR3 size: 16 residues. V shed 1 base and J shed 5 bases, with 15 bases lying between them. Germline CDR1 is SGHRS and CDR2 is YFSETQ. The CDR3 region has the DNA TGCGCCAGCAGCTTGCGAGAGAGAAGGGCAACCGGGGAGCTGTTTTTT. This encodes CASSLRERRATGELFF.

The sample holds a few counts of this clonotype. The gene calls are TRBV20-1 and TRBJ1-1; 9 bases fit TRBD1. The junction had 6 bases not matched to a gene; V was cut back by 2 bases and J by 5 bases. CDR1 and CDR2 (germline): DFQATT, SNEGSKA (reference sequence). The CDR3 has 14 amino acids. This chain's CDR3 is CSARRTGGRTEAFF. The CDR3 nucleotides are TGCAGTGCTAGACGTACAGGGGGCAGGACTGAAGCTTTCTTT.

This chain connects TRBV5-8 to TRBJ1-3; weak D call: TRBD1 (6 bases). This CDR3 comprises 17 residues. V was cut by 0 bases and J by 4 bases, with 17 bases left in between. CDR1 and CDR2 from the germline V gene are SGHTS and YDEGEE. CDR3 in DNA: TGTGCCAGCAGCTTGGCCGGGACAATCAGGCCCGGAAACACCATATATTTT. Its protein is CASSLAGTIRPGNTIYF.

This clonotype showed up many times. The CDR3 is CASSGRPDGNQPQHF. CDR3 in DNA: TGTGCCAGCAGTGGCCGACCGGACGGCAATCAGCCCCAGCATTTT. The chain links TRBV6-2 or TRBV6-3 to TRBJ1-5, with D unclear. Germline CDR1 MNHEY, CDR2 SVGEGT. The ends were cut back, 5 bases at V and 2 bases at J, with 13 bases in the middle. This CDR3 region has 15 residues.

The chain is built from TRBV24-1 and TRBJ1-4; the D is unclear. This CDR3 spans 13 amino acids. CDR1 and CDR2 from the germline V gene are KGHDR and SFDVKD. The V end was cut by 3 bases, the J end by 6 bases, with 7 bases between. The CDR3 bases are TGTGCCACCAGTGATAGAACCGATGAAAAACTGTTTTTT. This translates into CATSDRTDEKLFF.

This clonotype has just a few counts. The V gene is TRBV7-9, the J gene TRBJ2-5; the D is unclear. The germline gives CDR1 SEHNR, CDR2 FQNEAQ (reference sequence). The V end lost 6 bases, the J end lost 5 bases, and 10 bases lay between the germline ends. This CDR3 has 12 amino acids. As DNA, the CDR3 is TGTGCCAGCAGAGGCCCCGGGGAGACCCAGTACTTC. Residues: CASRGPGETQYF.

Of note for this clonotype: One end of the junction varies from germline; a read error may be responsible. This chain connects TRBV10-2 to TRBJ1-5; the match to TRBD1 covers 7 bases. Germline loops: CDR1 WSHSY, CDR2 SAAADI. This CDR3 is 14 amino acids long. CDR3 bases: TGCGCCAGCGGAAATCTACAGGGGAATCAGCCCCAGGATTTT. Protein product: CASGNLQGNQPQDF.

At least ten counts were recorded for this clonotype. The rearrangement joins TRBV12-3 or TRBV12-4 to TRBJ2-5; D uncertain. V was trimmed by 4 bases and J by 5 bases, leaving 11 bases between them. The CDR3 consists of 13 residues. CDR3 bases: TGTGCCAGCAGTTCGTCCGGTCCCGAGACCCAGTACTTC. Its translation is CASSSSGPETQYF.

This clonotype was recorded a few times. The V gene is TRBV6-2 or TRBV6-3, the J gene TRBJ2-7; tentatively, D is TRBD2 (6 bases). CDR1 is MNHEY, CDR2 SVGEGT, per germline. V lost 5 bases and J 4 bases, leaving 12 bases between the germline ends. The CDR3 contains 13 residues. This CDR3 is CASSRERGYEQYV. The CDR3 DNA sequence: TGTGCCAGCAGTCGTGAACGGGGGTACGAGCAGTACGTC.

This clonotype came up many times. The chain carries TRBV29-1 and TRBJ2-1; 9 bases are a match to TRBD1. The CDR3 spans 13 residues. Germline V gene lookup returns CDR1 SQVTM and CDR2 ANQGSEA. J gave up 2 bases and V 7 bases, and 3 bases lay outside the gene matches. The chain's CDR3 is CSGDRAPYNEQFF. The CDR3 DNA reads TGCAGCGGGGACAGGGCGCCCTACAATGAGCAGTTCTTC.

The rearrangement joins TRBV28 to TRBJ1-6, with no clear D. In germline, CDR1 is MDHEN, CDR2 SYDVKM. The CDR3 sequence is 13 residues long. V lost 4 bases and J lost 12, with 13 bases in between. The CDR3 reads CASSYQLRQPLHF. The CDR3 coding sequence is TGTGCCAGCAGTTACCAGCTAAGGCAACCCCTCCACTTT.

The chain is built from TRBV7-2 and TRBJ2-2, with 11 nucleotides matching TRBD2. V lost 3 bases, J lost 6 bases, and 6 bases stayed unmatched. In germline, CDR1 is SGHTA, CDR2 FQGNSA. The CDR3 length is 16 residues. The CDR3 here is CASSFSGGAVPGELFF. In nucleotides, the CDR3 is TGTGCCAGCAGCTTTAGCGGGGGGGCGGTCCCCGGGGAGCTGTTTTTT.

The J gene is TRBJ2-1, the V gene TRBV20-1, with 11 bases fitting TRBD2. Per germline, CDR1 DFQATT and CDR2 SNEGSKA (reference sequence). This CDR3 has 14 amino acids. J was trimmed by 6 bases and V by 4 bases; bases with no gene match: 5. In nucleotides, the CDR3 is TGCAGTGCTACTGGGACTAGCGGTTTCAATGAGCAGTTCTTC. Amino acid sequence: CSATGTSGFNEQFF.

The chain links TRBV20-1 to TRBJ1-2, with D possibly being TRBD1 (5 bases). Germline V gives CDR1 DFQATT, CDR2 SNEGSKA (reference sequence). The CDR3 totals 12 residues. Trimming stripped 1 base from V and 6 bases from J, with 9 bases between. The CDR3 nucleotides read TGCAGTGCTAGAGTGGAGGGACATGGCTACACCTTC. Translated: CSARVEGHGYTF.

This clonotype has ten or more counts. The V call is TRBV11-2, the J call TRBJ2-3; D uncertain. The CDR3 runs 15 residues. V was cut by 1 base and J by 1 base, with 9 bases left in between. Germline loops: CDR1 SGHAT, CDR2 FQNNGV. The DNA of the CDR3 is TGTGCCAGCAGCTTAGCAGAGGCGGGCACAGATACGCAGTATTTT. This encodes CASSLAEAGTDTQYF.